The present entry profiles one TCR beta chain with its context. This record comes from a study of blood T cell repertoires in COVID-19. Study information: Both acute and convalescent COVID-19 samples were obtained from the United States, Italy and Spain. PBMCs, B-cell-depleted T cells, or T cells provided the cDNA or gDNA that made up the material.

Under the authors' procedure: Scientists estimated how many nucleated cells there were by amplifying reference gene primers. Sequenced by immunoSEQ multiplex PCR; TCRdb stores in-frame clones only, minus some. V and J calls and clone size follow that table, whereas D and trimming were derived from the DNA. The sample has about 83,000 clones; about 86% are singletons. V lost 4 bases to trimming and J lost 3 bases, with 15 bases between them. CDR3 length equals 15 residues. Per the germline V gene, CDR1 is MNHEY and CDR2 is SVGAGI. The rearrangement joins TRBV6-5 to TRBJ1-1; D gene uncertain. The sample was peripheral blood. The receptor's source is a woman older than 75 in a cohort sampled during active or convalescent COVID-19. DNA of the CDR3: TGTGCCAGCAGTTCCCCAAGGAGCCGGGACACTGAAGCTTTCTTT. Its protein is CASSSPRSRDTEAFF.